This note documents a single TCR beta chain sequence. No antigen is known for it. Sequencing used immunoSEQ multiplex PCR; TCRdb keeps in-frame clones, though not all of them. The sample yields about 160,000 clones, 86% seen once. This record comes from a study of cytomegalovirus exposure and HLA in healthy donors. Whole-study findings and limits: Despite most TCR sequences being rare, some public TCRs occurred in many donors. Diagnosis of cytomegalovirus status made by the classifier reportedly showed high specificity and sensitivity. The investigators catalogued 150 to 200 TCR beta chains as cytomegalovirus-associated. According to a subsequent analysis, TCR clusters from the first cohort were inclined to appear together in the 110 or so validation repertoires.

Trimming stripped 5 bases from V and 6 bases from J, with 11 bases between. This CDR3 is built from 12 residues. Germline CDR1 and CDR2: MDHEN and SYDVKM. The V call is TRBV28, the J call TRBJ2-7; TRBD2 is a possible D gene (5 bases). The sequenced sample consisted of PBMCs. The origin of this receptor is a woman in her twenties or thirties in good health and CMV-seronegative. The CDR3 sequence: CASSPGDVEQYF. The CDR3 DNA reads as TGTGCCAGCAGTCCCGGGGATGTCGAGCAGTACTTC. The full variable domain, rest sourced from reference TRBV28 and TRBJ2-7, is DVKVTQSSRYLVKRTGEKVFLECVQDMDHENMFWYRQDPGLGLRLIYFSYDVKMKEKGDIPEGYSVSREKKERFSLILESASTNQTSMYLCASSPGDVEQYFGPGTRLTVT.